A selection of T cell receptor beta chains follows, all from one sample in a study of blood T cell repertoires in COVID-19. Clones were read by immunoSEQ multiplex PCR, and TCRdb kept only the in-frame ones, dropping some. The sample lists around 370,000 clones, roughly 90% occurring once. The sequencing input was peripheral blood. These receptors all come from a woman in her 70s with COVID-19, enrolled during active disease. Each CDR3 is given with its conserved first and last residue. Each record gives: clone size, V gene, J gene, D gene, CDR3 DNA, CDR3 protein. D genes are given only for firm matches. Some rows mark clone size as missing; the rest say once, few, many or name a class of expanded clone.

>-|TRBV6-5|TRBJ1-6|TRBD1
TGTGCCAGCAGTCGACAGGGACAGGACTCACCCCTCCACTTT
CASSRQGQDSPLHF
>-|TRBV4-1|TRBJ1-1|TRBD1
TGCGCCAGCAGCCAGGCAACAGGGGGCCACATGAACACTGAAGCTTTCTTT
CASSQATGGHMNTEAFF
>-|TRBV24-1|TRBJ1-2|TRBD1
TGTGCCACCAGTGATCGGACAGGGAGGGACTATGGCTACACCTTC
CATSDRTGRDYGYTF
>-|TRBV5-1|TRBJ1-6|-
TGCGCCAGCGGGGCCTTGGACTCCTATAATTCACCCCTCCACTTT
CASGALDSYNSPLHF
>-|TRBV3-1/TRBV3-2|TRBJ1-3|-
TGTGCCAGCAGCCAAGATACAGGGGGAAACACCATATATTTT
CASSQDTGGNTIYF
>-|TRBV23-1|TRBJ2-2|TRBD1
TGCGCCAGCAGTCAATCGGGCAGGGGGCATGTCGGGGAGCTGTTTTTT
CASSQSGRGHVGELFF
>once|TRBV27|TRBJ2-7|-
TGTGCCAGCATGGGTTTAGCCGACTCCTACGAGCAGTACTTC
CASMGLADSYEQYF
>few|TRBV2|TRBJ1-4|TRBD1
TGTGCCAGCAGTGTGGCCCGGGACAGCTATAATGAAAAACTGTTTTTT
CASSVARDSYNEKLFF
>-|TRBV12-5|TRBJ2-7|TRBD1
TGTGCTAGTGGTTTGGTACTGGGACAGGGAGCCTCCTACGAGCAGTACTTC
CASGLVLGQGASYEQYF
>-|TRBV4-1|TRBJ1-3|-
TGCGCCAGCAGCCAAGATGGGAGCTCTGGAAACACCATATATTTT
CASSQDGSSGNTIYF
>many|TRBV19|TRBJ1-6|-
TGTGCCAGTAGTATTAGCCAGGGTGATAATTCACCCCTCCACTTT
CASSISQGDNSPLHF
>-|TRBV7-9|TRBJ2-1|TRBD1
TGTGCCAGCAGCTTAACCGGGACAGGGGGAGGGGATGAGCAGTTCTTC
CASSLTGTGGGDEQFF
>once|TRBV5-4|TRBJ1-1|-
TGTGCCAGCCACCTCGGGGGGCTCGCGAACACTGAAGCTTTCTTT
CASHLGGLANTEAFF
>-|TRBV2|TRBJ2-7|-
TGTGCCAGCAAGGGGGAGAGCTCCTACGAGCAGTACTTC
CASKGESSYEQYF
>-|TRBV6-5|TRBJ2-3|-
TGTGCCAGCAGCCAGGACTTGGCAGATACGCAGTATTTT
CASSQDLADTQYF
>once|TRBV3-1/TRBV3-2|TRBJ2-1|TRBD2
TGTGCCAGCTCGCACGGGGGGAGATCCTACAATGAGCAGTTCTTC
CASSHGGRSYNEQFF
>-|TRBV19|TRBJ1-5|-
TGTGCCAGTAGTTGGGACTACACTCAGCCCCAGCATTTT
CASSWDYTQPQHF
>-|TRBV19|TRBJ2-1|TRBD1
TGTGCCAGTGTACAGGGGAGCTCCTACAATGAGCAGTTCTTC
CASVQGSSYNEQFF
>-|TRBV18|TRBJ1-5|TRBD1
TGTGCCAGCTCACCACCGACAGGGGGGAATCAGCCCCAGCATTTT
CASSPPTGGNQPQHF
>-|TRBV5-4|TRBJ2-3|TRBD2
TGTGCCAGCAGCTCCCCCATGCGGGGGTCCACAGATACGCAGTATTTT
CASSSPMRGSTDTQYF
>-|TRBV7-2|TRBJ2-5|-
TGTGCCAGCAGCCTTTTTTCTGAAGAGACCCAGTACTTC
CASSLFSEETQYF
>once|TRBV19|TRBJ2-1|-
TGTGCCAGTAGTATTCAAGTGAGCTCCTACAATGAGCAGTTCTTC
CASSIQVSSYNEQFF
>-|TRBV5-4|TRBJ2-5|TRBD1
TGTGCCAGCAGTTCGGGACAGCTGGGGGAGCGGGAGACCCAGTACTTC
CASSSGQLGERETQYF
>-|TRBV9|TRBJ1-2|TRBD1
TGTGCCAGCAGCAAATCACAGGGGGACTATGGCTACACCTTC
CASSKSQGDYGYTF
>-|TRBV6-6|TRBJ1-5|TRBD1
TGTGCCAGCAAGGGACAGGGGCCAAATCAGCCCCAGCATTTT
CASKGQGPNQPQHF
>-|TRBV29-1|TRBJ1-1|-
TGCAGCGTTGATCCTACAGGTACTGAAGCTTTCTTT
CSVDPTGTEAFF
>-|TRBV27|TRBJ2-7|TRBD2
TGTGCCAGCACTCTCGGCCTTAGCGGGGGGTCCTACGAGCAGTACTTC
CASTLGLSGGSYEQYF
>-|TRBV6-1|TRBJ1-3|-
TGTGCCAGCACCCCTAGCTCTGGAAACACCATATATTTT
CASTPSSGNTIYF
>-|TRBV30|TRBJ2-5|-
TGTGCCTGGAGTGTGGGTGGGGCGCGGGAGACCCAGTACTTC
CAWSVGGARETQYF
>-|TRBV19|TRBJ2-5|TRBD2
TGTGCCAGTAGTATTGCTAGCGGGGAAGAGACCCAGTACTTC
CASSIASGEETQYF
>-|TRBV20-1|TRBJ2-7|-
TGCAGTGCTAGTGACACCGGGAAGAGGGCCTACGAGCAGTACTTC
CSASDTGKRAYEQYF
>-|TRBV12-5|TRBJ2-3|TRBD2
TGTGCTAGTGGTTTGAGCATACAGGGGGGGACTAGCGTTCCTTTCACAGATACGCAGTATTTT
CASGLSIQGGTSVPFTDTQYF
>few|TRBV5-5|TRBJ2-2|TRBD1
TGTGCCAGCAGCTTGAGGTCGGGACAGTCAGCCGGGGAGCTGTTTTTT
CASSLRSGQSAGELFF
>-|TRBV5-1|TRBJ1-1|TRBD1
TGCGCCAGCAGCTTGGACGGCCAGGGGGGCACTGAAGCTTTCTTT
CASSLDGQGGTEAFF
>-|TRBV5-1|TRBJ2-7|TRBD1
TGCGCCAGCAGCTTGGCCCTGACAGGGTCCCACGAGCAGTACTTC
CASSLALTGSHEQYF
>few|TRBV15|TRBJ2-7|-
TGTGCCACCAGCAGAGACCTTACTTACGAGCAGTACTTC
CATSRDLTYEQYF
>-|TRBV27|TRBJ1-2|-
TGTGCCAGCAGTACAGGGTTCCCTCTCCATGGCTACACCTTC
CASSTGFPLHGYTF
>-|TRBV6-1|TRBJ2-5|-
TGTGCCAGCACAGGGTCATCGGAGACCCAGTACTTC
CASTGSSETQYF
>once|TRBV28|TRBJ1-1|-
TGTGCCAGCAGCCCGAGCCCCCTGAAAGCTTTCTTT
CASSPSPLKAFF
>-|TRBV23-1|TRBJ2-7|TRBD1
TGCGCCAGCAGTCAATTAAGAAAGGGACAGAAGCAGTACTTC
CASSQLRKGQKQYF
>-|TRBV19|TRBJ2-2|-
TGTGCCAGTAGTATCAACAGGGACACCGGGGAGCTGTTTTTT
CASSINRDTGELFF
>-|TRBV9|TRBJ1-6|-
TGTGCCAGCAGCCCCTATGACAGCCTTAATTCACCCCTCCACTTT
CASSPYDSLNSPLHF
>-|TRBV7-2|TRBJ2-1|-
TGTGCCAGCAGCTTAGATCGGGGGACCTACAATGAGCAGTTCTTC
CASSLDRGTYNEQFF
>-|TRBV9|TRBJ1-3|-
TGTGCCAGCAGCGTAGGGGCGAGGGTCTCTGGAAACACCATATATTTT
CASSVGARVSGNTIYF
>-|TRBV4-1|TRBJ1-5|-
TGCGCCAGCAGCCAAGATTTAACATCTAATCAGCCCCAGCATTTT
CASSQDLTSNQPQHF
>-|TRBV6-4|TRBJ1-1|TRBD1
TGTGCCAACCCTACAGGGGGCACTGAAGCTTTCTTT
CANPTGGTEAFF
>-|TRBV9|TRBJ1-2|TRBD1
TGTGCCAGCAGCTCTCGGACAGGGGGCGCGGAAGGCTACACCTTC
CASSSRTGGAEGYTF
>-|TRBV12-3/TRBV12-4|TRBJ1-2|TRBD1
TGTGCCAGCAGCGGACAGGGGAGTTATGGCTACACCTTC
CASSGQGSYGYTF
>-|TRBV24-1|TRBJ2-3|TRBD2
TGTGCCACCAGTGATCTAGAACTAGCGGGGGGCACAGATACGCAGTATTTT
CATSDLELAGGTDTQYF
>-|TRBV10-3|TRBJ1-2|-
TGTGCCATCAGTGACCAGTCCTATGGCTACACCTTC
CAISDQSYGYTF
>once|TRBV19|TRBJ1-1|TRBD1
TGTGCCAGTAGCTCACGACAGGGGGTGAACACTGAAGCTTTCTTT
CASSSRQGVNTEAFF
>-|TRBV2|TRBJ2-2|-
TGTGCCAGCAGCCGACTAATCACCGGGGAGCTGTTTTTT
CASSRLITGELFF
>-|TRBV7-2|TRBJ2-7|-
TGTGCCAGCAGCTCGGGGTGGGGGGGCCCCTACGAGCAGTACTTC
CASSSGWGGPYEQYF